This T cell receptor (beta chain) was sequenced for a study of cytomegalovirus exposure and HLA in healthy donors. Overall study results and limits: The study listed about 150 cytomegalovirus-associated TCR beta chains. Accurate HLA-A and HLA-B prediction from TCR beta sequences was reported for most subjects. TCR beta V segments were, for the most part, productive about 87% or about 30% of the time in an earlier analysis.

PCR involved 60 Vbeta and 13 Jbeta primers. The method was immunoSEQ multiplex PCR; TCRdb's version includes in-frame clones alone and lacks a portion of them. The profile shows around 220,000 clones, roughly 79% of them singletons. Notes on this clone: As yet, its antigen is unknown.

Germline V gene lookup returns CDR1 SGHRS and CDR2 YFSETQ. V was shortened by 0 bases and J by 4 bases, with 7 bases between the two germline ends. This CDR3 has 13 residues. The clonotype comes from a man in his late teens or twenties in good health and CMV-seronegative. The rearrangement uses TRBV5-1 and TRBJ1-2, with a weak D call TRBD1 (5 bases). Sequences were obtained from PBMCs. This CDR3 reads CASSLGGTYGYTF. CDR3 nucleotide sequence: TGCGCCAGCAGCTTGGGGGGCACCTATGGCTACACCTTC.